Below, one TCR beta chain is given with its context. Sequencing was performed with immunoSEQ multiplex PCR; in TCRdb, only in-frame clones are kept and a portion is missing. The sample consists of 140,000 to 150,000 clones, about 80% of them appearing once. After removal of 7 bases from V and 6 bases from J, the junction contained 7 bases not matched to a gene. Germline-derived CDR1 and CDR2 are SNHLY and FYNNEI. The CDR3 consists of 13 residues. The data were obtained in a study of blood T cell repertoires in COVID-19. The chain employs TRBV2 and TRBJ2-7; 9 nucleotides line up with TRBD1. This TCR derives from a middle-aged man with acute or convalescent COVID-19. Material for sequencing was peripheral blood. The CDR3 spells CASTSGTGREQYF. The CDR3 bases are TGTGCCAGCACCTCCGGGACAGGGCGCGAGCAGTACTTC.